This T cell receptor beta chain was found in a study of blood T cell repertoires in COVID-19. Germline values: CDR1 SSHAT, CDR2 FNYEAQ (reference sequence). The length of the CDR3 is 15 residues. On this clone itself: One junction end does not reproduce the germline sequence, and a read error may be involved.

Sequenced by immunoSEQ multiplex PCR; TCRdb stores in-frame clones only, minus some. Of about 47,000 clones in the sample, approximately 78% are singletons; the top ten hold 13% to 15%. This sequence joins TRBV7-7 and TRBJ2-1, with 14 bases aligning to TRBD2. Material for sequencing was peripheral blood. The TCR originated in a human donor with acute or convalescent COVID-19. The donor label of this sample is uncertain. The CDR3: CASSLGTSGRNEQFF. The DNA for the CDR3 is TGTGCTAGCAGCTTGGGGACTAGCGGGAGAAATGAGCAGTTCTTC.